This T cell receptor beta chain was profiled in a study of T cells in Graves' hyperthyroidism and ophthalmopathy. TCR beta CDR3 region amplification was performed from RNA transcripts. A first-round RT-PCR of the TCR CDR3 used the HTBI primer set. TCRdb recomputed calls from the multiplex PCR reads with MiXCR, one row per CDR3 protein. The data hold about 520,000 distinct CDR3 sequences, with around 20% observed a single time. This clonotype was recorded at least ten times. The TCR comes from a man younger than 35 with Graves' hyperthyroidism. The sequencing input was blood.

The CDR3 loop is CASSDGQGRYEQYF. The CDR3 nucleotides are TGTGCCAGCAGCGACGGACAGGGACGCTACGAGCAGTACTTC. The gene calls are TRBV28 and TRBJ2-7, with 8 bases identical to TRBD1. CDR3 length: 14 amino acids. Trimming at V came to 6 bases and at J to 3 bases, leaving 7 bases not matched to a gene. Per the germline V gene, CDR1 is MDHEN and CDR2 is SYDVKM.